One and the same sample provided the 24 T cell receptor beta chains below, sequenced in a study of Graves' ophthalmopathy and Graves' hyperthyroidism (dated by TCRdb to the late 2010s). Sequencing used an Illumina HiSeq 2000. TCR beta CDR3 regions were amplified from RNA transcripts for repertoire sequencing. A first-round RT-PCR used HTBI primers with the Qiagen OneStep RT-PCR kit, followed by a second-round multiplex PCR, size selection and purification. The public reads were run again by TCRdb, first through fastp at Q25 and then through MiXCR, and only productive beta chains were kept. Entries are consolidated by CDR3 protein sequence, retaining the most common genes and DNA. The sample table lists 500,000 to 600,000 distinct CDR3 sequences, roughly 40% of them with a count of one. The ten largest clones add up to around 4% of the sample. Sequencing was performed on peripheral blood or thyroid tissue (not recorded which). Every receptor here comes from an adult man with Graves' hyperthyroidism.

This clonotype appeared many times. The genes are TRBV6-5 and TRBJ1-2; TRBD1 agrees at 12 bases. CDR3 size: 16 residues. Germline V gene lookup returns CDR1 MNHEY and CDR2 SVGAGI. Losses at the gene ends were 0 bases for V and 7 bases for J; bases not matched to a gene: 6. The CDR3, as DNA: TGTGCCAGCAGTTACTCAGGGACAGGGGGCACGGGTGGCTACACCTTC. This encodes CASSYSGTGGTGGYTF.

V is TRBV30 and J is TRBJ1-2, with a tentative D call TRBD1 (5 bases). The length of the CDR3 is 16 residues. V was pared by 5 bases and J by 6 bases, with 25 bases between. Looked up from germline, CDR1 is GTSNPN and CDR2 is SVGIG (reference sequence). The CDR3 reads CAWYKMEGQGENGYTF. The CDR3 DNA reads as TGTGCCTGGTATAAAATGGAGGGGCAGGGTGAAAATGGCTACACCTTC.

This clonotype was picked up many times. J is TRBJ1-1 and V is TRBV5-1; D is unresolved. This CDR3 is built from 15 residues. V was cut by 0 bases and J by 5 bases, with 14 bases left in between. Per the germline V gene, CDR1 is SGHRS and CDR2 is YFSETQ. The CDR3 bases are TGCGCCAGCAGCTTGGGTCCGGGCGTTGAGACTGAAGCTTTCTTT. Translating it yields CASSLGPGVETEAFF.

The chain combines TRBV7-9 with TRBJ1-2; the D gene is possibly TRBD1 (6 bases). The CDR3 has 16 amino acids. Trimming took 8 bases from V and 5 from J, leaving 24 bases between them. CDR1 is SEHNR, CDR2 FQNEAQ, per germline (reference sequence). CDR3 nucleotides: TGTGCCAGCTCACTCCGTCGTCCCCAACAGGGATATGGCTACACCTTC. Encoded protein: CASSLRRPQQGYGYTF. The full variable domain, its missing parts supplied by reference TRBV7-9 and TRBJ1-2, is DTGVSQNPRHKITKRGQNVTFRCDPISEHNRLYWYRQTLGQGPEFLTYFQNEAQLEKSRLLSDRFSAERPKGSFSTLEIQRTEQGDSAMYLCASSLRRPQQGYGYTFGSGTRLTVV.

The V gene is TRBV5-1, the J gene TRBJ2-7; 8 nucleotides match TRBD2. The CDR3 totals 16 residues. Unmatched junction bases numbered 7, after V lost 0 bases and J lost 2 bases. CDR1 and CDR2 from the germline V gene are SGHRS and YFSETQ. CDR3 DNA sequence: TGCGCCAGCAGCTTGGGTAGCGGGACCGCCGCCTACGAGCAGTACTTC. This sequence encodes CASSLGSGTAAYEQYF.

The chain has TRBV25-1 and TRBJ2-5; D unresolved. The germline gives CDR1 MGHDK, CDR2 SYGVNS. With 4 bases removed from V and 5 bases from J, the gap between germline ends came to 14 bases. CDR3 length: 14 amino acids. CDR3 in amino acids: CASSAWSVQETQYF. The CDR3, as DNA: TGTGCCAGCAGTGCCTGGAGTGTACAGGAGACCCAGTACTTC.

This clonotype was counted ten times or more. This chain uses TRBV29-1 with TRBJ2-7, with D perhaps TRBD1 (6 bases). This CDR3 region has 11 residues. The V gene's germline CDR1 is SQVTM and CDR2 ANQGSEA. Trimming took off 5 bases at V and 6 bases at J, with 11 bases between the two ends. The CDR3 coding sequence is TGCAGCGTTATGACAGGCAGCGAGCAGTACTTC. Protein sequence: CSVMTGSEQYF.

The chain employs TRBV6-5 and TRBJ1-1; possible D gene TRBD1, 6 bases. The ends were cut back, 2 bases at V and 1 base at J, with 17 bases in the middle. The CDR3 is made up of 17 amino acids. The germline gives CDR1 MNHEY, CDR2 SVGAGI. The CDR3 region has the DNA TGTGCCAGCAGTTACCTCCGGCGTACAGGGAAGAACACTGAAGCTTTCTTT. Amino acids: CASSYLRRTGKNTEAFF.

The CDR3 DNA reads as TGCAGCGTTGGACAGGGGGAGAGGTACGAGCAGTACTTC. It codes for CSVGQGERYEQYF. The V call is TRBV29-1, the J call TRBJ2-7; 9 nucleotides agree with TRBD1. The trim removed 4 bases at V and 4 bases at J, leaving 5 bases unmatched. Germline V gene sequence: CDR1 SQVTM, CDR2 ANQGSEA. The CDR3 is 13 amino acids.

Worth noting for this clonotype: A much larger clone is a single base away; this may be a read error. V usage is TRBV19 and J usage is TRBJ2-2; maybe TRBD2 (5 bases). Germline V CDR1 and CDR2: LNHDA, SQIVND (reference sequence). This CDR3 comprises 14 residues. CDR3: CGSSRDLRTGELFF. The CDR3 nucleotides read TGTGGCAGTAGCCGGGATCTACGAACAGGGGAGCTGTTTTTT.

This clonotype is classed as medium-sized. The chain links TRBV29-1 to TRBJ1-4; D might be TRBD1 (6 bases). Germline V gene lookup returns CDR1 SQVTM and CDR2 ANQGSEA. CDR3 length: 13 amino acids. The germline V and J ends were trimmed by 4 bases and 6 bases, with 12 bases remaining between them. This CDR3 is CSVGEQGYEKLFF. In nucleotides, the CDR3 is TGCAGCGTTGGAGAACAGGGATATGAAAAACTGTTTTTT.

This clonotype was seen once. This rearrangement joins TRBV7-9 to TRBJ2-7, with D perhaps matching TRBD1 or TRBD2 (6 bases each). This CDR3 region has 14 residues. CDR1 and CDR2 from the germline V gene are SEHNR and FQNEAQ (reference sequence). Trimming stripped 2 bases from V and 5 bases from J, with 13 bases between. The CDR3 bases are TGTGCCAGCAGCTTACTGGGGGGCAGGGACGAGCAGTACTTC. Its protein is CASSLLGGRDEQYF.

The genes are TRBV7-2 and TRBJ2-2; D is unclear. V dropped 5 bases and J dropped 3 bases, with 13 bases sitting between them. Germline V gene data show CDR1 as SGHTA and CDR2 as FQGNSA. This CDR3 has 15 amino acids. CDR3 region: CASSLQWGDTGELFF. In DNA form, the CDR3 reads TGTGCCAGCAGCCTCCAATGGGGTGACACCGGGGAGCTGTTTTTT.

Concerning this clonotype itself: A read error may explain this, as a much larger clone is one base away. DNA for the CDR3: TGTGCCAGCAGCTTAGGGGGTCAGGGGGTCACTGGAAACACCATATATTTT. The encoded protein is CASSLGGQGVTGNTIYF. The rearrangement uses TRBV7-9 and TRBJ1-3; 7 bases line up with TRBD1. Germline lookup yields CDR1 SEHNR and CDR2 FQNEAQ (reference sequence). Unmatched junction bases numbered 8, after V lost 1 base and J lost 2 bases. The CDR3 covers 17 residues.

This rearrangement joins TRBV5-6 to TRBJ2-5, with 8 bases matching TRBD1. CDR3 length equals 13 residues. Losses at the gene ends were 7 bases for V and 7 bases for J; bases not matched to a gene: 9. From germline, CDR1 is SGHDT and CDR2 YYEEEE. This CDR3 reads CASRRQGSGTQYF. CDR3 coding DNA: TGTGCCAGCCGGAGACAGGGGTCGGGGACCCAGTACTTC.

This clonotype was seen many times. This chain uses TRBV7-9 with TRBJ2-7; 7 bases are a match to TRBD1. From germline, CDR1 is SEHNR and CDR2 FQNEAQ (reference sequence). The CDR3 totals 17 residues. Germline trimming cut 5 bases from V and 2 bases from J; bases unmatched to any gene: 15. This CDR3 is CASSPPSTGAPTYEQYF. For the CDR3, the DNA is TGTGCCAGCAGCCCTCCCTCCACAGGGGCGCCGACCTACGAGCAGTACTTC. Full variable domain (rest looked up from reference TRBV7-9 and TRBJ2-7): DTGVSQNPRHKITKRGQNVTFRCDPISEHNRLYWYRQTLGQGPEFLTYFQNEAQLEKSRLLSDRFSAERPKGSFSTLEIQRTEQGDSAMYLCASSPPSTGAPTYEQYFGPGTRLTVT.

Ten or more counts support this clonotype. The rearrangement joins TRBV6-5 to TRBJ1-2; D unclear. Germline CDR1 reads MNHEY; CDR2 reads SVGAGI. V was shortened by 8 bases and J by 7 bases, with 17 bases between the two germline ends. This CDR3 spans 13 amino acids. CDR3 sequence: CASQGQWKGGYTF. CDR3 in DNA: TGTGCCAGCCAAGGGCAGTGGAAAGGTGGCTACACCTTC.

About this clonotype itself: This sequence may be a read error, since a much larger clone differs from it by one base. The chain employs TRBV7-2 and TRBJ2-7; D is perhaps TRBD2 (6 bases). Germline CDR1 and CDR2: SGHTA and FQGNSA. The CDR3 runs 14 residues. V lost 3 bases, J lost 7 bases, and 16 bases lay in between. This CDR3 reads CASSLTRGAYEQYF. The CDR3 coding sequence is TGTGCCAGCAGCTTGACTAGAGGGGCGTATGAGCAGTACTTC.

This clonotype turned up a few times. The chain joins TRBV5-6 to TRBJ2-6, with D tentatively TRBD1 (6 bases). Germline values: CDR1 SGHDT, CDR2 YYEEEE. Trimming removed 6 bases at V and 9 bases at J, with 16 bases between. This CDR3 spans 14 amino acids. Written as DNA, the CDR3 is TGTGCCAGCACCAGGGGCGCGGAGGACAACGTCCTGACTTTC. This sequence encodes CASTRGAEDNVLTF. Supplemented by reference TRBV5-6 and TRBJ2-6, the full variable domain reads DAGVTQSPTHLIKTRGQQVTLRCSPKSGHDTVSWYQQALGQGPQFIFQYYEEEERQRGNFPDRFSGHQFPNYSSELNVNALLLGDSALYLCASTRGAEDNVLTFGAGSRLTVL.

The J gene is TRBJ1-3, the V gene TRBV19; no clear D gene. Deletions cut 0 bases from V and 0 bases from J, with 6 bases between. Germline V gene data show CDR1 as LNHDA and CDR2 as SQIVND (reference sequence). The CDR3 is made up of 15 amino acids. CDR3 residues: CASSIDWSSGNTIYF. The CDR3 region has the DNA TGTGCCAGTAGTATAGATTGGAGCTCTGGAAACACCATATATTTT.

This clonotype was counted between two and nine times. The chain uses TRBV24-1 and TRBJ2-3; D is possibly TRBD1 or TRBD2 (5 bases each). CDR3 length: 16 amino acids. The V and J ends lost 1 base and 5 bases respectively, with 15 bases between them. CDR1 and CDR2 (germline): KGHDR, SFDVKD. The CDR3 sequence is CATSDFLGGAVDTQYF. DNA of the CDR3: TGTGCCACCAGTGATTTTCTTGGGGGAGCGGTAGATACGCAGTATTTT.

As to this clonotype: A junction end diverges from the germline sequence, so it may reflect a read error. The gene calls are TRBV20-1 and TRBJ2-7; D is unresolved. CDR1 and CDR2 from the germline V gene are DFQATT and SNEGSKA (reference sequence). The CDR3 spans 13 residues. The CDR3 loop is CSAGESNSYEQYF. DNA for the CDR3: TGCAGTGCTGGAGAAAGCAACTCCTACGAGCAGTACTTC.

V is TRBV7-2 and J is TRBJ2-5; D could derive from TRBD1 or TRBD2 (6 bases each). Germline CDR1 and CDR2: SGHTA and FQGNSA. This CDR3 region has 14 residues. Trimming removed 3 bases at V and 9 bases at J, with 17 bases between. Here the CDR3 reads CASSLVGGEQPQYF. In DNA, the CDR3 is TGTGCCAGCAGCTTGGTGGGGGGCGAGCAGCCCCAGTACTTC.

The chain has TRBV9 and TRBJ2-7; 14 bases align to TRBD2. Germline CDR1 is SGDLS and CDR2 is YYNGEE. This CDR3 comprises 16 residues. The junction had 8 bases not matched to a gene; V was cut back by 4 bases and J by 5 bases. In DNA form, the CDR3 reads TGTGCCAGCAGCCCCCAGGGGACTAGCGGGAGTGACGAGCAGTACTTC. Translated: CASSPQGTSGSDEQYF. Full variable domain (outside the CDR3, taken from reference TRBV9 and TRBJ2-7): DSGVTQTPKHLITATGQRVTLRCSPRSGDLSVYWYQQSLDQGLQFLIQYYNGEERAKGNILERFSAQQFPDLHSELNLSSLELGDSALYFCASSPQGTSGSDEQYFGPGTRLTVT.